This T cell receptor beta chain was identified during a study of cytomegalovirus exposure and HLA in healthy donors. Study outcomes and limitations: Available immune exposure information was restricted to CMV serostatus only.

CDR1 SGHDN and CDR2 FVKESK come from the germline V gene. CDR3 length: 14 residues. V was cut by 1 base and J by 2 bases, with 8 bases left in between. Vbeta (60) and Jbeta (13) primers were used in the PCR. Sequenced by immunoSEQ multiplex PCR; TCRdb stores in-frame clones only, minus some. Counted here are some 120,000 clones, roughly 79% occurring once; the ten biggest clones make up over 1.5%. Comments on this clone: Its antigen is currently unknown.

Sequenced sample: PBMCs. The rearrangement joins TRBV14 to TRBJ2-5, with D possibly TRBD2 on 5 matching bases. The clonotype was recovered from a young woman in good health and CMV-seronegative. Here the CDR3 DNA reads TGTGCCAGCAGCCAAGGCGGGCCACAAGAGACCCAGTACTTC. The encoded protein is CASSQGGPQETQYF.